A single TCR beta chain is shown here with its context. Antigen unknown. The data are from a study of T cell responses to AZD1222 COVID-19 vaccine. Study outcomes and limitations: Clonal diversity was possibly underestimated, and white British individuals and females predominated among donors. Receipt of two AZD1222 doses was followed by a rise in Spike-specific TCR breadth and depth. Baseline serology detected seropositivity in only six AZD1222 recipients. Repertoires in all cases were sampled only once the peak T cell response had passed.

CDR1 is SGHTA, CDR2 FQGNSA, per germline. CDR3 size: 15 residues. Trimming removed 3 bases from V and 1 base from J, with 10 bases in between. The table came from immunoSEQ multiplex PCR; TCRdb's copy has only in-frame clones and leaves some out. Counted here are some 90,000 clones, around nine tenths occurring once; the ten biggest clones make up around 5%. The rearrangement joins TRBV7-2 to TRBJ1-5; a possible D gene is TRBD1 (6 bases). This TCR came from an adult in good health. Sequencing used peripheral blood, obtained on day 0 of MenACWY control vaccination. The CDR3 protein is CASSLGGASNQPQHF. The CDR3 nucleotides read TGTGCCAGCAGCTTGGGGGGCGCGAGCAATCAGCCCCAGCATTTT.